A single sample is the source of the 13 T cell receptor beta chains below, sequenced in a study of T cells in Graves' hyperthyroidism and ophthalmopathy. RNA transcripts provided the source from which TCR beta CDR3 regions were amplified. HTBI primers were the set used in a first-round RT-PCR of the TCR CDR3. MiXCR, applied by TCRdb to the multiplex PCR reads, yields one record per CDR3 protein. The sample consists of fewer than 350,000 distinct CDR3 sequences, 21% of them appearing once. Sequencing was carried out using blood. All receptors come from a woman aged 45-59 years with Graves' hyperthyroidism.

This clonotype was recorded many times. The V and J genes are TRBV28 and TRBJ2-5; 10 bases agree with TRBD1. The CDR3 extends over 16 amino acids. Germline loops: CDR1 MDHEN, CDR2 SYDVKM. Trimming took 5 bases from V and 4 from J; bases not matched to a gene: 10. The CDR3 region is CASSTPGQGTGETQYF. The CDR3 DNA is TGTGCCAGCAGTACCCCGGGACAGGGGACCGGAGAGACCCAGTACTTC.

This chain links TRBV2 with TRBJ1-4; D perhaps matches TRBD1 (6 bases). CDR3 length: 14 residues. Germline CDR1 and CDR2: SNHLY and FYNNEI. Trimming removed 6 bases from V and 5 bases from J, with 13 bases in between. The CDR3 reads CASRGSQGNEKLFF. CDR3 nucleotide sequence: TGTGCCAGCAGAGGCTCGCAGGGGAATGAAAAACTGTTTTTT.

This clonotype was detected ten times or more. The rearrangement joins TRBV11-1 to TRBJ2-1; D uncertain. Germline CDR1 SGHAT, CDR2 FQDESV (reference sequence). CDR3 length equals 15 residues. V was shortened by 5 bases and J by 0 bases, with 11 bases between the two germline ends. The CDR3 region has the DNA TGTGCCAGCAGCCCGCATCTACGCTCCTACAATGAGCAGTTCTTC. This translates into CASSPHLRSYNEQFF. Combining the CDR3 with reference TRBV11-1 and TRBJ2-1 gives the whole variable domain EAEVAQSPRYKITEKSQAVAFWCDPISGHATLYWYRQILGQGPELLVQFQDESVVDDSQLPKDRFSAERLKGVDSTLKIQPAELGDSAMYLCASSPHLRSYNEQFFGPGTRLTVL.

As regards this clonotype: A much larger clone differs from this one at a single base, so this may be a read error. The chain employs TRBV29-1 and TRBJ2-1; 9 bases line up with TRBD1. Germline CDR1 reads SQVTM; CDR2 reads ANQGSEA. The length of the CDR3 is 12 residues. This CDR3 is CSVGNRGLQQCF. The CDR3 bases are TGCAGCGTTGGAAACAGGGGGCTCCAGCAGTGCTTC.

At least ten counts were recorded for this clonotype. The V call is TRBV28, the J call TRBJ2-1; D possibly uses TRBD1 or TRBD2 (5 bases each). The CDR3 contains 15 residues. Trimming took 3 bases from V and 3 from J, leaving 12 bases between them. Germline-derived CDR1 and CDR2 are MDHEN and SYDVKM. The CDR3 loop reads CASSFGGDLYNEQFF. The DNA of the CDR3 is TGTGCCAGCAGTTTTGGGGGAGACCTCTACAATGAGCAGTTCTTC. The whole variable domain, remainder taken from reference TRBV28 and TRBJ2-1, is DVKVTQSSRYLVKRTGEKVFLECVQDMDHENMFWYRQDPGLGLRLIYFSYDVKMKEKGDIPEGYSVSREKKERFSLILESASTNQTSMYLCASSFGGDLYNEQFFGPGTRLTVL.

Only a few counts were recorded for this clonotype. The chain couples TRBV7-8 to TRBJ2-7; D is possibly TRBD2 (7 bases). This CDR3 is 14 amino acids long. Germline V gene sequence: CDR1 SGHVS, CDR2 FQNEAQ. V dropped 4 bases and J dropped 6 bases, with 16 bases sitting between them. The CDR3 reads CASSSLRGAGEQYF. The CDR3 DNA follows: TGTGCCAGCAGCTCCCTCCGGGGGGCCGGCGAGCAGTACTTC.

J is TRBJ2-2 and V is TRBV2, with no clear D. The CDR3 length is 15 residues. Trimming removed 4 bases at V and 11 bases at J, with 20 bases between. From germline, CDR1 is SNHLY and CDR2 FYNNEI. CDR3 nucleotides: TGTGCCAGCAGTGTCGGGCCGACCTTTGTCGGCGAGCTGTTTTTT. Translating gives CASSVGPTFVGELFF.

The V and J genes are TRBV9 and TRBJ2-1, with D maybe TRBD1 (5 bases). This CDR3 has 14 residues. From germline, CDR1 is SGDLS and CDR2 YYNGEE. The germline V and J ends were trimmed by 2 bases and 0 bases, with 6 bases remaining between them. The CDR3: CASSVDSSYNEQFF. CDR3 nucleotides: TGTGCCAGCAGCGTTGACAGCTCCTACAATGAGCAGTTCTTC.

This clonotype was found many times. The chain is built from TRBV6-1 and TRBJ1-2, with TRBD1 matching over 9 bases. The trim removed 6 bases at V and 7 bases at J, leaving 3 bases unmatched. CDR3 length: 12 amino acids. Germline loops: CDR1 MNHNS, CDR2 SASEGT. The chain's CDR3 is CASRQGARGYTF. CDR3 bases: TGTGCCAGCAGACAGGGGGCTCGTGGCTACACCTTC.

This clonotype was seen repeatedly, ten times or more. This chain joins TRBV11-2 and TRBJ2-5; D remains unclear. V was shortened by 0 bases and J by 5 bases, with 16 bases between the two germline ends. The germline CDR1 and CDR2 sequences are SGHAT and FQNNGV. CDR3 size: 16 residues. CDR3 sequence (DNA): TGTGCCAGCAGCTTAGATATCGGTCCAGGTTGGGAGACCCAGTACTTC. It translates to CASSLDIGPGWETQYF.

This clonotype was counted at least ten times. The gene calls are TRBV6-1 and TRBJ1-2, with 8 bases matching TRBD1. The junction had 2 bases not matched to a gene; V was cut back by 3 bases and J by 5 bases. This CDR3 comprises 13 residues. The germline V gene has CDR1 MNHNS and CDR2 SASEGT. The CDR3 protein is CASSEGQDYGYTF. The CDR3 nucleotides read TGTGCCAGCAGTGAGGGACAGGATTATGGCTACACCTTC.

This clonotype was found once. This chain joins TRBV2 and TRBJ2-1, with TRBD2 matching 8 bases. This CDR3 comprises 11 residues. Trimming cost V 7 bases and J 15 bases; bases outside gene matches: 8. CDR1 and CDR2 (germline): SNHLY, FYNNEI. This CDR3 reads CASTLGTRRFF. DNA for the CDR3: TGTGCCAGCACCCTGGGGACTAGAAGGTTCTTC.

The rearrangement links TRBV27 to TRBJ2-7; D perhaps matches TRBD2 (5 bases). V lost 11 bases and J 6 bases, leaving 14 bases between the germline ends. CDR3 length equals 11 residues. Looked up from germline, CDR1 is MNHEY and CDR2 is SMNVEV (reference sequence). DNA of the CDR3: TGTGCCGCACAAGGAGGTTCCGAGCAGTACTTC. Its protein product is CAAQGGSEQYF.